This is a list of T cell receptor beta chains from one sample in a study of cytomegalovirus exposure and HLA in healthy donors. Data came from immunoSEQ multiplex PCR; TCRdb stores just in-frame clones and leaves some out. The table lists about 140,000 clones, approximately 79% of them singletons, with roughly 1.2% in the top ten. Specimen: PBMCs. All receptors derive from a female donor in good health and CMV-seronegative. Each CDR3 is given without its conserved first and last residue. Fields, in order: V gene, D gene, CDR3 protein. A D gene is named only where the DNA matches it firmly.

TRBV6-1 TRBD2 ASSEGLPGLASYEQY
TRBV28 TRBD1 ASSTEIGGHSGNTIY
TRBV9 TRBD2 ASSVGGQGLAGDYEQY
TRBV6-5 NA ASSYSTGSNQPQH
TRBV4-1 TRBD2 ASSQGLAGGVYEQY
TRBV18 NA ASSPPGSLQETQY
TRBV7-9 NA ASSPRSYNEQF
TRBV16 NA ASSQTREKLF
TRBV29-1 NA SVAIQGMMNIQY
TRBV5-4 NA ASGFRGFTEAF
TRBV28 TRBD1 ASSFGGGQILQKLF
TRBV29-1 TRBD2 SVAPRGREYEQY
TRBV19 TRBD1 ASSIFQGGTEAF
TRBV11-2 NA ASSLGAGKYEQY
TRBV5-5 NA ASSLTGNTEAF
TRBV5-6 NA ASSILQGGNNQPQH